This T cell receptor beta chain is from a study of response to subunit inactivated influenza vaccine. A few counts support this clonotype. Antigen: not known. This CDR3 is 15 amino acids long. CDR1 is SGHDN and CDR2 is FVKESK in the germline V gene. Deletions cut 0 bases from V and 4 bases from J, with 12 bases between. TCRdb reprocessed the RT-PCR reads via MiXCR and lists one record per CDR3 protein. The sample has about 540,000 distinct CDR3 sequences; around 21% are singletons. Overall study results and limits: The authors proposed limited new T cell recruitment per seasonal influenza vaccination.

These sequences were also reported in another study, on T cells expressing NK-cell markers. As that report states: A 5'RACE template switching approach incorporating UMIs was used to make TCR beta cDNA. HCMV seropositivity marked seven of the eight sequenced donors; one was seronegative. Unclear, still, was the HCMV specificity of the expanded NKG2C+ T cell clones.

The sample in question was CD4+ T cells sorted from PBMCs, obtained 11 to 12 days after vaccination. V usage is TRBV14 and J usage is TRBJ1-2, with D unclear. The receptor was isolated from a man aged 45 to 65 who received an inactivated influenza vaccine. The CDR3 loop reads CASSQDTRSIYGYTF. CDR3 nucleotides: TGTGCCAGCAGCCAAGATACCAGATCCATCTATGGCTACACCTTC. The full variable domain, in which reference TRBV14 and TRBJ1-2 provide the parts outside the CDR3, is EAGVTQFPSHSVIEKGQTVTLRCDPISGHDNLYWYRRVMGKEIKFLLHFVKESKQDESGMPNNRFLAERTGGTYSTLKVQPAELEDSGVYFCASSQDTRSIYGYTFGSGTRLTVV.